The source of this T cell receptor (beta chain) is a study of blood T cells in healthy people across ages (dated by TCRdb to between 2014 and 2017). Regarding the complete study: Template switching captured roughly one uniquely barcoded TCR beta cDNA molecule per two T cells in model experiments. The study measured age-related changes in TCR beta repertoire diversity using deep sequencing normalized with unique cDNA molecular identifiers. Donors were grouped into four age groups: young (average 16 years), middle-aged (over 35), aged (62) and long-lived (82). To avoid experimental bias, donors of different ages were randomly spread across the sequencing lanes. Using the same blood draw, the study looked at two additional independent replicas of 1 million unique cDNA reads for two donors, one aged 18 to 30 and the other aged 80 or older. What the research found in general, with its limitations: Conclusive comparison of naive and antigen-experienced compartments was prevented by the profiling of bulk unsorted PBMCs. Because donor CMV infection status was unknown, age-related changes in expanded clonotypes were potentially confounded. Observed TCR beta diversity correlated strongly with the percentage of naive T cells measured by flow cytometry. Observed TCR beta diversity per million T cells fell roughly linearly with age, and a significant reduction was already apparent by age around 36. Compared with the aged group, the long-lived group had more naive CD4+ T cells, fewer expanded clones and increased TCR diversity, suggesting age selection. Estimates of total diversity from one million sequenced T cells were regarded as lower bounds and underestimates.

The library was produced with 5' RACE. The sequencing machine was an Illumina HiSeq 2500. A second PCR of about 6 to 11 cycles was performed with a sample-barcoded 5' primer and a J-beta primer mix. A template-switch 5' adaptor carrying 12 random nucleotides introduced a unique molecular identifier onto each TCR beta cDNA molecule. Each sample yielded at least 2.5 million CDR3-containing paired-end reads. All of the RNA was converted into first-strand cDNA using the Mint cDNA synthesis kit, with a TRBC-specific oligonucleotide serving as the primer. After uracil-DNA glycosylase treatment, a first 18-cycle PCR used universal primers M1SS and BC2_uni_R on all cDNA. The published analysis was carried out like this. Each sample was normalized by randomly selecting 1 million high-quality reads, each carrying a distinct molecular identifier. Instead of being binned into consensus sequences, reads that shared molecular identifiers were thrown out. MiTCR, with a Q25 quality threshold and the strictest error-elimination algorithm, was used for CDR3 identification, clonotype clustering and error correction. A nonparametric unseen species model with Euler transformation was used to estimate lower-bound total TCR beta diversity. TCRdb trimmed the raw reads at Q25, called clones with MiXCR and kept productive beta chains. All rows with the same CDR3 protein become a single entry with the most common DNA and genes. What appears here as the V and J calls and clone size reflects TCRdb's work, not the paper's. For this sample there are about 640,000 distinct CDR3 sequences; roughly three fifths appear just once. Of the sample, 35% to 40% is held by the ten largest clones.

Systemically healthy Caucasian individuals from Russia, approximately 39 in total and aged about 6 to 90 years, were included as donors. Around 9.9 milliliters of peripheral blood were collected from each donor into EDTA-treated Vacutainer tubes. Ficoll-Paque density-gradient centrifugation was used to isolate PBMCs, with at least 7 million obtained per sample. Total RNA, at least 6 micrograms per sample, was extracted from PBMCs with Trizol reagent. Naive CD45RAhigh/CD27high T cell percentages were measured by flow cytometry on a PBMC aliquot from every donor. V is reduced by 6 bases and J by 3 bases, leaving a spacing of 12 bases between them. CDR1 SGHVS and CDR2 FQNEAQ were looked up in the germline V gene. From cysteine to phenylalanine, the CDR3 is 13 amino acids long. Just CDR3 DNA is preserved here, 39 bases in frame from base 1. This clonotype showed up just a few times. What this receptor recognizes is not known. Qualities for individual bases were not recorded, and no much larger clone is one base off.

Recombination joined TRBV7-8 with TRBJ2-7, and perhaps TRBD2 as D gene, on 6 matching bases. The clonotype was recovered from a man in his fifties or sixties in good health. The sample was blood. The CDR3 has the sequence CASSRDSGYEQYF. The DNA sequence is as follows: TGTGCCAGCAGTCGGGACTCCGGCTACGAGCAGTACTTC.